This T cell receptor (beta chain) derives from a study of regulatory T cells in long-lasting Graves disease. General observations from the study: Possibly, accuracy suffered from the small sample size.

The CDR3 has 15 amino acids. J gave up 4 bases and V 7 bases, and 10 bases lay outside the gene matches. Germline lookup yields CDR1 MNHNS and CDR2 SASEGT. Library construction for TCR beta used iRepertoire HTBI primers and Arm-PCR of CDR3 regions. One entry per CDR3 protein results from TCRdb running MiXCR on the multiplex PCR reads. The table includes about 610,000 distinct CDR3 sequences, around 15% detected once. Ten or more counts support this clonotype. Its antigen remains unknown. Time point here: newly diagnosed GD, antithyroid drugs for less than 3 months. Generation of the TCR library employed RNA extracted from PBMCs. From each patient, around 9 milliliters of peripheral blood was drawn and collected into an EDTA anticoagulant tube. The same specimen was also included in a second study, on T cells in Graves' hyperthyroidism and ophthalmopathy. Per that study: Diagnosis relied on clinical symptoms, serum thyroxine and TRAb, thyroid ultrasound and orbital computed tomography. The TCR CDR3 first-round RT-PCR relied on the HTBI primer set.

This chain joins TRBV6-1 and TRBJ2-1, with 7 bases identical to TRBD1. The receptor comes from a man younger than 30 with Graves disease. This sample comprised peripheral blood mononuclear cells (PBMCs), obtained at new diagnosis, from a patient treated with antithyroid drugs. DNA of the CDR3: TGTGCCAGCACCCCCCGGACAGGCGGGTACAATGAGCAGTTCTTC. Translating it yields CASTPRTGGYNEQFF.